These 18 T cell receptor beta chains originate from one sample sequenced in a study of cytomegalovirus exposure and HLA in healthy donors. PCR amplification relied on 60 Vbeta primers (plus 13 Jbeta primers). Here immunoSEQ multiplex PCR was the method, and the copy in TCRdb shows in-frame clones only, minus some. The listing contains around 150,000 clones. The sequenced sample consisted of PBMCs. The receptor source for this set is a man in his forties in good health and CMV-seronegative.

J is TRBJ2-1 and V is TRBV5-1; 13 bases map to TRBD2. The CDR3 is 16 residues long. In germline, CDR1 is SGHRS, CDR2 YFSETQ. V dropped 3 bases and J dropped 7; count of bases not matched to a gene: 7. The CDR3 loop is CASSWTSGGPGNEQFF. As DNA, the CDR3 is TGCGCCAGCAGCTGGACTAGCGGGGGCCCGGGGAATGAGCAGTTCTTC.

The V and J genes are TRBV28 and TRBJ1-5; TRBD1 might be the D (6 bases). The V gene's germline CDR1 is MDHEN and CDR2 SYDVKM. The ends were cut back, 7 bases at V and 7 bases at J, with 11 bases in the middle. This CDR3 region has 12 residues. CDR3 nucleotides: TGTGCCAGCACGACAGGATCCCAGCCCCAGCATTTT. This translates into CASTTGSQPQHF.

The genes are TRBV18 and TRBJ2-7; 8 bases are a match to TRBD1. V trimming: 3 bases; J trimming: 6 bases; junction bases outside the gene matches: 1. The CDR3 spans 12 residues. CDR1 and CDR2 from the germline V gene are KGHSH and LQKENI. The CDR3 DNA is TGTGCCAGCTCACCCGGACAGGGCGAGCAGTACTTC. Its translation is CASSPGQGEQYF.

The chain uses TRBV2 and TRBJ1-2, with D maybe TRBD1 (6 bases). From germline, CDR1 is SNHLY and CDR2 FYNNEI. CDR3 length: 13 residues. Trimming removed 3 bases from V and 2 bases from J, with 7 bases in between. Here the CDR3 DNA reads TGTGCCAGCAGTGATACAGGGAACTATGGCTACACCTTC. This encodes CASSDTGNYGYTF.

The rearrangement links TRBV5-4 to TRBJ2-5, with TRBD2 identical over 14 bases. The CDR3 is 14 residues long. CDR1 and CDR2 from the germline V gene are SGHNT and YYREEE (reference sequence). The J segment lost 5 bases and the V segment lost 3 bases, leaving 0 bases of the junction unmatched. CDR3 sequence: CASSWTSGGETQYF. In DNA, the CDR3 is TGTGCCAGCAGCTGGACTAGCGGGGGGGAGACCCAGTACTTC. The complete variable domain, with remaining parts taken from reference TRBV5-4 and TRBJ2-5, reads ETGVTQSPTHLIKTRGQQVTLRCSSQSGHNTVSWYQQALGQGPQFIFQYYREEENGRGNFPPRFSGLQFPNYSSELNVNALELDDSALYLCASSWTSGGETQYFGPGTRLLVL.

This chain links TRBV7-9 with TRBJ2-5; tentatively, D is TRBD2 (6 bases). From germline, CDR1 is SEHNR and CDR2 FQNEAQ (reference sequence). V dropped 5 bases and J dropped 1 base, with 8 bases sitting between them. The CDR3 has 13 residues. In DNA, the CDR3 is TGTGCCAGCAGCCGGGACTTCCAAGAGACCCAGTACTTC. Translating gives CASSRDFQETQYF.

This CDR3 is CASSSYRQDLGYTF. CDR3 in DNA: TGTGCCAGCAGCTCTTATCGACAGGATCTAGGCTACACCTTC. J is TRBJ1-2 and V is TRBV11-2; tentatively, D is TRBD1 (6 bases). This CDR3 contains 14 residues. V shed 4 bases and J shed 8 bases, with 17 bases lying between them. Germline CDR1 is SGHAT and CDR2 is FQNNGV.

The V and J genes are TRBV5-4 and TRBJ2-3; D is perhaps TRBD2 (7 bases). Germline values: CDR1 SGHNT, CDR2 YYREEE (reference sequence). This CDR3 has 16 amino acids. Trimming took 5 bases from V and 3 from J, leaving 19 bases between them. For the CDR3, the DNA is TGTGCCAGCAGTTCTGGGGGGGGCCCGAGGACAGATACGCAGTATTTT. Residues: CASSSGGGPRTDTQYF.

The genes are TRBV5-4 and TRBJ1-1; 7 nucleotides match TRBD1. The ends lost 4 bases at V and 4 bases at J; junction bases unmatched: 10. The CDR3 is 15 amino acids. Germline V gene sequence: CDR1 SGHNT, CDR2 YYREEE (reference sequence). The DNA for the CDR3 is TGTGCCAGCAGCCATACAGGGGCCGGTAGCACTGAAGCTTTCTTT. Protein: CASSHTGAGSTEAFF.

The rearrangement uses TRBV11-1 and TRBJ2-5; no reliable D call. V lost 6 bases and J lost 0, with 8 bases in between. From germline, CDR1 is SGHAT and CDR2 FQDESV (reference sequence). This CDR3 is built from 13 residues. The CDR3 here is CASSLDYQETQYF. The CDR3 DNA sequence: TGTGCCAGCAGTCTCGACTACCAAGAGACCCAGTACTTC.

The chain uses TRBV4-2 and TRBJ2-3, with unresolved D. Trimming cost V 0 bases and J 4 bases, with 8 bases left between them. The CDR3 runs 14 residues. CDR1 and CDR2 (germline): LGHNA, YNFKEQ. CDR3 sequence (DNA): TGTGCCAGCAGCCAAGATCGCAGCGCAGATACGCAGTATTTT. It is translated as CASSQDRSADTQYF.

J is TRBJ2-1 and V is TRBV5-1, with D possibly TRBD1 on 5 matching bases. The V end lost 0 bases, the J end lost 5 bases, and 9 bases lay between the germline ends. Germline V lookup: CDR1 SGHRS, CDR2 YFSETQ. The CDR3 runs to 14 residues. CDR3 bases: TGCGCCAGCAGCTTGGCCAGGGTCGACAATGAGCAGTTCTTC. Translated: CASSLARVDNEQFF.

The genes are TRBV7-9 and TRBJ2-2, with 13 bases that match TRBD2. The CDR3 is 17 residues long. Germline V CDR1 and CDR2: SEHNR, FQNEAQ (reference sequence). Trimming cost V 6 bases and J 1 base; bases outside gene matches: 5. CDR3 sequence: CASSRTSGGLNTGELFF. CDR3 coding DNA: TGTGCCAGCAGTCGGACTAGCGGGGGTCTGAACACCGGGGAGCTGTTTTTT.

This sequence joins TRBV29-1 and TRBJ1-2, with 9 bases identical to TRBD1. CDR3 size: 11 residues. Germline V gives CDR1 SQVTM, CDR2 ANQGSEA. V was pared by 4 bases and J by 8 bases, with 2 bases of the junction left unmatched. This CDR3 reads CSVGGTGGYTF. CDR3 coding DNA: TGCAGCGTTGGCGGGACAGGGGGCTACACCTTC. Combining the CDR3 with reference TRBV29-1 and TRBJ1-2 gives the whole variable domain SAVISQKPSRDICQRGTSLTIQCQVDSQVTMMFWYRQQPGQSLTLIATANQGSEATYESGFVIDKFPISRPNLTFSTLTVSNMSPEDSSIYLCSVGGTGGYTFGSGTRLTVV.

The rearrangement uses TRBV5-6 and TRBJ2-2, with TRBD2 matching 7 bases. The germline gives CDR1 SGHDT, CDR2 YYEEEE. CDR3 length equals 16 residues. V dropped 1 base and J dropped 4; count of bases not matched to a gene: 7. The CDR3 protein is CASSLWRGKITGELFF. In nucleotides, the CDR3 is TGTGCCAGCAGCTTGTGGCGGGGGAAGATCACCGGGGAGCTGTTTTTT.

V usage is TRBV5-1 and J usage is TRBJ2-7; 10 bases match TRBD1. CDR3 length equals 15 residues. CDR1 is SGHRS and CDR2 is YFSETQ in the germline V gene. The trim removed 0 bases at V and 2 bases at J, leaving 2 bases unmatched. CDR3 sequence (DNA): TGCGCCAGCAGCTTGGACGGGACAGGGGCCTACGAGCAGTACTTC. Encoded protein: CASSLDGTGAYEQYF.

The chain combines TRBV6-1 with TRBJ2-7; 7 bases map to TRBD1. Germline V lookup: CDR1 MNHNS, CDR2 SASEGT. CDR3 length: 13 residues. V trimming: 8 bases; J trimming: 2 bases; junction bases outside the gene matches: 6. CDR3: CASSTGLPYEQYF. In DNA form, the CDR3 reads TGTGCCAGCTCGACAGGGCTCCCCTACGAGCAGTACTTC.

This chain uses TRBV23-1 with TRBJ1-5; D gene ambiguous. TRBV23-1 is assigned to the ORF class and has an uncertain function. V was shortened by 3 bases and J by 2 bases, with 14 bases between the two germline ends. This CDR3 contains 16 residues. This CDR3 is CASSHLAGIGNQPQHF. DNA of the CDR3: TGCGCCAGCAGTCACCTCGCCGGGATCGGCAATCAGCCCCAGCATTTT.